Below, one TCR beta chain is given with its context. Its antigen is not yet known. The sample holds no much larger clone one base away, and base qualities are not on file. This record comes from a study of blood T cell repertoires in COVID-19 (dated by TCRdb to 2020 to 2022). Regarding the study in general: Samples covering the acute and convalescent phases of COVID-19 were provided by collaborators in the United States, Italy and Spain. The material from the prospective study consisted of cDNA or gDNA derived from T cells, B-cell-depleted T cells, or PBMCs. Subjects who had been exposed to COVID-19, were actively infected with it, or had recovered from it provided the deeply sampled blood TCRbeta repertoires that made up the dataset. The repertoires were released in a freely available public database intended as a resource for research on the immune response to SARS-CoV-2. The samples were drawn from the first 160 participants of the ongoing ImmuneRACE study and from 950 to 1,500 subjects provided by 6 global collaborators. Nearly every sample came with metadata listing a de-identified subject ID, COVID-19 status, age in years and sex. Where available, HLA class I and class II types were taken from metadata supplied by the sample provider and were not determined by assay-based typing. Paper-wide results and their limitations: How much clinical and demographic metadata was included differed by source and by participant, and the metadata was provided uncurated.

Collaborating institutions collected whole blood in K2EDTA tubes following their own protocols. For TCRbeta analysis, collaborator samples were shipped as frozen whole blood, as isolated PBMCs, or as DNA extracted from either sample type. V and J lose 7 bases and 3 bases, and a span of 13 bases separates them. CDR1 and CDR2 were assigned from the germline V gene as SNHLY and FYNNEI. The CDR3 runs 14 residues from the cysteine to the phenylalanine. Only the CDR3 portion is preserved as DNA: 42 bases, with reading frame beginning at the first base. TCRbeta CDR3 regions were amplified from genomic DNA using the immunoSEQ Assay, a bias-controlled multiplex PCR. The authors' analysis ran thus. The number of nucleated cells in each sample was estimated from the amplification of reference gene primers within the assay. Sequence reads were collapsed and filtered to measure the absolute abundance of every unique TCRbeta CDR3 rearrangement. Productive Simpson clonality was computed per sample as the square root of Simpson's diversity index over productive rearrangements. The table comes from immuneACCESS by way of TCRdb, which keeps in-frame sequences with V and J called. Part of the clones is missing from these tables; in studies checked, under half for an unresolved V gene and the rest for unknown reasons. D and trimming come from the DNA, and the V and J calls and clone size come from that table. The sample yields about 16,000 clones; 65% to 90% were counted once. Around a fifth of the sample goes to the ten largest clones.

The sequence joins TRBV2 to TRBJ1-5, and TRBD1 may be the D gene, going by 6 matching bases. The origin of this receptor is an older man with active COVID-19. The sample taken for sequencing was peripheral blood. The nucleotide sequence reads TGTGCCAGCACCGGGACAATGACCAATCAGCCCCAGCATTTT. It codes for CASTGTMTNQPQHF.